This TCR beta chain was observed in a study of T cells in localized non-small cell lung cancer. Regarding the study as a whole: Adjacent lung had a median roughly 61 of the 100 largest tumor clones. Among blood samples, higher T cell density accompanied longer overall survival. In uninvolved adjacent lung, T cell clonality reached its highest value, exceeding tumor.

Germline V gene sequence: CDR1 SGHKS, CDR2 YYEKEE (reference sequence). The ends lost 4 bases at V and 13 bases at J; junction bases unmatched: 10. The CDR3 spans 12 residues. In the case of this clone: Its target is not known.

The data were produced by immunoSEQ multiplex PCR, yet TCRdb's version contains in-frame clones alone and is incomplete. The repertoire holds some 66,000 clones, with 84% as singletons. The sequencing used peripheral blood, collected before any cancer treatment. The sequence was obtained from a female donor aged 60 or older with stage I lung adenocarcinoma. The chain recombines TRBV5-5 with TRBJ1-2; TRBD1 matches 7 bases. CDR3 sequence reads: CASSIGTAYSTF. CDR3 DNA: TGTGCCAGCAGCATTGGGACAGCTTATAGCACCTTC.